A single sample gave rise to the 24 T cell receptor beta chains below, sequenced in a study of T cell changes during pregnancy in multiple sclerosis. Clones were read by immunoSEQ multiplex PCR, and TCRdb kept only the in-frame ones, dropping some. The sample has tens of thousands of clones, roughly 92% seen once. This specimen consisted of peripheral blood, obtained after pregnancy. Receptor source: a female donor in good health, enrolled as a control in a pregnancy study.

The chain recombines TRBV5-4 with TRBJ2-2; 15 bases map to TRBD2. Germline CDR1 SGHNT, CDR2 YYREEE (reference sequence). Trimming at V came to 0 bases and at J to 5 bases, leaving 5 bases not matched to a gene. This CDR3 has 18 amino acids. CDR3 amino acids: CASSLGTSGGAETGELFF. CDR3 nucleotide sequence: TGTGCCAGCAGCTTGGGGACTAGCGGGGGGGCGGAAACCGGGGAGCTGTTTTTT. Combining the CDR3 with reference TRBV5-4 and TRBJ2-2 gives the whole variable domain ETGVTQSPTHLIKTRGQQVTLRCSSQSGHNTVSWYQQALGQGPQFIFQYYREEENGRGNFPPRFSGLQFPNYSSELNVNALELDDSALYLCASSLGTSGGAETGELFFGEGSRLTVL.

The rearrangement links TRBV28 to TRBJ2-1, with 7 bases identical to TRBD2. V lost 3 bases, J lost 10 bases, and 6 bases stayed unmatched. The germline V gene has CDR1 MDHEN and CDR2 SYDVKM. This CDR3 spans 13 amino acids. CDR3 sequence reads: CASSFSAGLEQFF. Written as DNA, the CDR3 is TGTGCCAGCAGTTTCTCGGCGGGACTAGAGCAGTTCTTC.

This rearrangement joins TRBV29-1 to TRBJ2-3; 7 bases map to TRBD2. CDR1 is SQVTM and CDR2 is ANQGSEA in the germline V gene. With 4 bases clipped from V and 0 bases from J, the junction kept 7 bases outside the gene matches. The CDR3 sequence is 15 residues long. CDR3 amino acids: CSVVAGQPSTDTQYF. The CDR3 DNA sequence: TGCAGCGTTGTAGCGGGCCAGCCTAGCACAGATACGCAGTATTTT.

The chain employs TRBV4-1 and TRBJ2-2; D remains ambiguous. The CDR3 is 16 residues long. The V and J ends lost 4 bases and 0 bases respectively, with 12 bases between them. Germline values: CDR1 MGHRA, CDR2 YSYEKL. Here the CDR3 reads CASSRRVGTNTGELFF. CDR3 DNA: TGCGCCAGCAGCCGGCGTGTGGGCACGAACACCGGGGAGCTGTTTTTT.

This rearrangement joins TRBV7-8 to TRBJ2-7; 8 bases are a match to TRBD2. Germline assignment: CDR1 SGHVS and CDR2 FQNEAQ. The ends lost 2 bases at V and 5 bases at J; junction bases unmatched: 14. CDR3 size: 17 residues. The CDR3 protein is CASSLKRAGVETHEQYF. The DNA for the CDR3 is TGTGCCAGCAGCTTAAAACGAGCGGGAGTTGAAACCCACGAGCAGTACTTC.

The J gene is TRBJ1-1, the V gene TRBV5-4; maybe TRBD1 (5 bases). The CDR3 totals 15 residues. Germline assignment: CDR1 SGHNT and CDR2 YYREEE (reference sequence). Trimming took 4 bases from V and 1 from J, leaving 14 bases between them. The CDR3 nucleotides are TGTGCCAGCAGCCTTAGGACAAGCACGAACACTGAAGCTTTCTTT. Amino acids: CASSLRTSTNTEAFF. Full variable domain (remainder filled in from reference TRBV5-4 and TRBJ1-1): ETGVTQSPTHLIKTRGQQVTLRCSSQSGHNTVSWYQQALGQGPQFIFQYYREEENGRGNFPPRFSGLQFPNYSSELNVNALELDDSALYLCASSLRTSTNTEAFFGQGTRLTVV.

The V call is TRBV30, the J call TRBJ2-7, with 7 bases aligning to TRBD1. Germline CDR1 reads GTSNPN; CDR2 reads SVGIG (reference sequence). The CDR3 consists of 13 residues. J was trimmed by 5 bases and V by 3 bases; bases with no gene match: 7. The CDR3 sequence is CAWSPLTGNEQYF. The CDR3 DNA is TGTGCCTGGAGCCCCCTGACAGGGAACGAGCAGTACTTC. The whole variable domain, filled in from reference TRBV30 and TRBJ2-7, reads SQTIHQWPATLVQPVGSPLSLECTVEGTSNPNLYWYRQAAGRGLQLLFYSVGIGQISSEVPQNLSASRPQDRQFILSSKKLLLSDSGFYLCAWSPLTGNEQYFGPGTRLTVT.

The chain uses TRBV28 and TRBJ1-1; 7 bases line up with TRBD1. In germline, CDR1 is MDHEN, CDR2 SYDVKM. The CDR3 covers 14 residues. The V segment lost 7 bases and the J segment 3 bases; nucleotides outside the gene matches: 8. The CDR3 nucleotides are TGTGCCAGCACCGACAGGGTAGGAGACACTGAAGCTTTCTTT. Encoded protein: CASTDRVGDTEAFF. Full variable domain (outside the CDR3, taken from reference TRBV28 and TRBJ1-1): DVKVTQSSRYLVKRTGEKVFLECVQDMDHENMFWYRQDPGLGLRLIYFSYDVKMKEKGDIPEGYSVSREKKERFSLILESASTNQTSMYLCASTDRVGDTEAFFGQGTRLTVV.

The CDR3: CASSQPQGGETQYF. As DNA, the CDR3 is TGTGCCAGCAGTCAACCACAGGGGGGGGAGACCCAGTACTTC. This rearrangement joins TRBV28 to TRBJ2-5, with D perhaps matching TRBD1 (8 bases). CDR3 length equals 14 residues. CDR1 MDHEN and CDR2 SYDVKM come from the germline V gene. V gave up 5 bases and J gave up 5 bases, with 15 bases separating them.

This clone has a handful of counts. The V gene is TRBV6-1, the J gene TRBJ1-1; TRBD1 aligns across 7 bases. The CDR3 contains 15 residues. Germline CDR1 MNHNS, CDR2 SASEGT. V shed 6 bases, J shed 0 bases, and the junction held 7 bases outside the gene matches. The CDR3 nucleotides are TGTGCCAGCAGCCGACAGGGTACCATGAACACTGAAGCTTTCTTT. Translating it yields CASSRQGTMNTEAFF.

The rearrangement uses TRBV5-1 and TRBJ2-5; 10 bases map to TRBD1. The germline V gene has CDR1 SGHRS and CDR2 YFSETQ. V shed 3 bases and J 4 bases; nucleotides not matched to a gene: 6. There are 15 residues in the CDR3. The CDR3 DNA reads as TGCGCCAGCAGCTCGACTAGGACAGGGGGAGAGACCCAGTACTTC. It specifies CASSSTRTGGETQYF. Based on the CDR3 plus reference TRBV5-1 and TRBJ2-5, the full variable domain is KAGVTQTPRYLIKTRGQQVTLSCSPISGHRSVSWYQQTPGQGLQFLFEYFSETQRNKGNFPGRFSGRQFSNSRSEMNVSTLELGDSALYLCASSSTRTGGETQYFGPGTRLLVL.

The chain employs TRBV9 and TRBJ2-1, with 7 bases that match TRBD2. CDR1 is SGDLS, CDR2 YYNGEE, per germline. This CDR3 region has 14 residues. V was clipped by 4 bases and J by 6 bases; unmatched bases: 7. The CDR3 reads CASSRSGRVNEQFF. The CDR3 DNA is TGTGCCAGCAGCCGTAGCGGGCGGGTCAATGAGCAGTTCTTC.

As concerns this clone: A read error may account for a junction end that differs from germline. The chain uses TRBV5-1 and TRBJ2-1; tentatively, D is TRBD1 (6 bases). The germline CDR1 and CDR2 sequences are SGHRS and YFSETQ. CDR3 size: 14 residues. The CDR3 sequence: CASSRSDTGTRKLF. The CDR3 DNA reads as TGCGCCAGCAGCCGCTCCGATACCGGGACAAGAAAACTCTTC.

The genes are TRBV5-1 and TRBJ2-7; 10 positions agree with TRBD1. This CDR3 is built from 16 residues. Germline values: CDR1 SGHRS, CDR2 YFSETQ. J lost 1 base, V lost 4 bases, and 8 bases had no gene match. CDR3 nucleotides: TGCGCCAGCAGCCTGACCGGGACAGGGGAGTCCTACGAGCAGTACTTC. It is translated as CASSLTGTGESYEQYF.

The V gene is TRBV6-1, the J gene TRBJ2-1; D call uncertain. Trimming took off 6 bases at V and 0 bases at J, with 6 bases between the two ends. The CDR3 extends over 13 amino acids. Germline assignment: CDR1 MNHNS and CDR2 SASEGT. CDR3 sequence reads: CASSPVSYNEQFF. CDR3 coding DNA: TGTGCCAGCAGCCCCGTCTCCTACAATGAGCAGTTCTTC.

CDR3 region: CASTQTTLGELFF. CDR3 DNA sequence: TGTGCCAGCACCCAGACAACACTCGGGGAGCTGTTTTTT. V and J are TRBV27 and TRBJ2-2, with D uncertain. V lost 7 bases and J lost 7, with 13 bases in between. The CDR3 has 13 residues. From germline, CDR1 is MNHEY and CDR2 SMNVEV (reference sequence).

This chain joins TRBV19 and TRBJ1-1, with D unclear. CDR1 is LNHDA and CDR2 is SQIVND in the germline V gene (reference sequence). The CDR3 totals 13 residues. V lost 5 bases and J 4 bases, leaving 11 bases between the germline ends. This CDR3 is CASSSSWATEAFF. The CDR3 region has the DNA TGTGCCAGTAGTTCCTCCTGGGCCACTGAAGCTTTCTTT.

V is TRBV15 and J is TRBJ2-3; TRBD2 agrees at 9 bases. CDR1 is LNHNV and CDR2 is YYDKDF in the germline V gene (reference sequence). Losses at the gene ends were 4 bases for V and 4 bases for J; bases not matched to a gene: 15. CDR3 length: 18 amino acids. CDR3 sequence (DNA): TGTGCCACCAGCAAGCCCAGGGGGGCTAGCGGGGCCTCAGATACGCAGTATTTT. Its protein is CATSKPRGASGASDTQYF.

This chain joins TRBV28 and TRBJ2-3, with TRBD2 matching over 7 bases. J gave up 7 bases and V 7 bases, and 11 bases lay outside the gene matches. The CDR3 loop spans 14 amino acids. Germline-derived CDR1 and CDR2 are MDHEN and SYDVKM. The CDR3 loop reads CASTGGRVGNTQYF. The CDR3 nucleotides are TGTGCCAGCACGGGAGGAAGGGTAGGGAATACGCAGTATTTT.

The chain carries TRBV28 and TRBJ2-7; 7 bases fit TRBD1. Looked up from germline, CDR1 is MDHEN and CDR2 is SYDVKM. This CDR3 has 14 residues. V lost 5 bases to trimming and J lost 3 bases; unmatched junction nucleotides: 7. The CDR3 reads CASSPSTGSYEQYF. CDR3 coding DNA: TGTGCCAGCAGTCCCTCGACAGGGAGCTACGAGCAGTACTTC.

J is TRBJ2-1 and V is TRBV15; TRBD2 aligns across 10 bases. Germline V gene data show CDR1 as LNHNV and CDR2 as YYDKDF (reference sequence). V shed 1 base, J shed 7 bases, and the junction held 4 bases outside the gene matches. This CDR3 contains 15 residues. CDR3 in DNA: TGTGCCACCAGCAGAGGTAGCGGGAGGTCAAATGAGCAGTTCTTC. Amino acid sequence: CATSRGSGRSNEQFF.

The chain has TRBV2 and TRBJ2-3, with 11 bases that match TRBD1. The junction had 7 bases not matched to a gene; V was cut back by 4 bases and J by 10 bases. This CDR3 is 14 amino acids long. Germline CDR1 is SNHLY and CDR2 is FYNNEI. Here the CDR3 reads CASSGGGTGGAQYF. In DNA, the CDR3 is TGTGCCAGCAGTGGGGGCGGGACAGGGGGAGCGCAGTATTTT.

This clone was observed at least ten times. The V and J genes are TRBV5-1 and TRBJ1-6; the match to TRBD1 covers 7 bases. The CDR3 spans 14 residues. V gave up 7 bases and J gave up 8 bases; unmatched junction bases: 9. From germline, CDR1 is SGHRS and CDR2 YFSETQ. The CDR3 spells CASGNGTVYSPLHF. The CDR3 coding sequence is TGCGCCAGCGGAAACGGGACAGTCTATTCACCCCTCCACTTT.

The chain links TRBV27 to TRBJ1-2; TRBD1 matches 7 bases. Germline trimming cut 5 bases from V and 7 bases from J; bases unmatched to any gene: 7. Germline CDR1 is MNHEY and CDR2 is SMNVEV (reference sequence). This CDR3 contains 13 residues. This CDR3 reads CASSRGHPGGYTF. Here the CDR3 DNA reads TGTGCCAGCAGTAGGGGGCATCCCGGTGGCTACACCTTC.